Presented here are 17 T cell receptor beta chains from one specimen sequenced in a study of shared clonotypes between healthy human individuals. The naive CD8 subset, CD45RO-negative cells positively selected for CCR7, excluded terminally differentiated effector memory CD45RA+ cells. Method: immunoSEQ multiplex PCR; TCRdb's copy keeps in-frame clones and lacks some. The sample carries hundreds of thousands of clones, about 91% recorded once. The specimen was naive CD8+ T cells sorted from blood. The receptors derive from a man between 25 and 39 years old in good health.

This clone showed up just once. The chain employs TRBV28 and TRBJ1-2; D uncertain. Germline V gives CDR1 MDHEN, CDR2 SYDVKM. V was pared by 3 bases and J by 0 bases, with 5 bases between. This CDR3 is 13 amino acids long. This CDR3 is CASSLSSNYGYTF. CDR3 DNA sequence: TGTGCCAGCAGTTTGAGTTCTAACTATGGCTACACCTTC.

Only one count was recorded for this clone. This chain uses TRBV28 with TRBJ1-1; 7 bases map to TRBD1. The junction had 14 bases not matched to a gene; V was cut back by 6 bases and J by 1 base. Germline V gene sequence: CDR1 MDHEN, CDR2 SYDVKM. CDR3 length: 17 amino acids. CDR3 sequence: CASSLARAGGKNTEAFF. The CDR3 coding sequence is TGTGCCAGCAGCTTAGCTCGCGCAGGGGGGAAGAACACTGAAGCTTTCTTT.

This chain links TRBV27 with TRBJ1-1, with D perhaps TRBD1 (5 bases). The germline gives CDR1 MNHEY, CDR2 SMNVEV (reference sequence). The ends were cut back, 8 bases at V and 3 bases at J, with 7 bases in the middle. The CDR3 is made up of 11 amino acids. The CDR3 DNA is TGTGCCAGCGGGGGTCACACTGAAGCTTTCTTT. It translates to CASGGHTEAFF.

For this clone: Other DNA sequences from this sample encode an identical CDR3 as well. V gene TRBV28 combines with J gene TRBJ1-2; 8 positions match TRBD1. Germline V gene sequence: CDR1 MDHEN, CDR2 SYDVKM. This CDR3 region has 12 residues. The V gene end was trimmed by 3 bases and the J gene end by 8 bases; junction bases not matched to a gene: 2. The CDR3 nucleotides are TGTGCCAGCAGTTTTGGGACAGGAGGCTACACCTTC. Translated: CASSFGTGGYTF.

V usage is TRBV7-9 and J usage is TRBJ1-4, with D possibly being TRBD1 (5 bases). Germline assignment: CDR1 SEHNR and CDR2 FQNEAQ (reference sequence). The CDR3 runs 14 residues. Deletions cut 4 bases from V and 6 bases from J, with 12 bases between. CDR3 region: CASSSDISYEKLFF. The CDR3 DNA reads as TGTGCCAGCAGCTCGGACATATCGTATGAAAAACTGTTTTTT.

The V gene is TRBV5-1, the J gene TRBJ1-1, with D perhaps matching TRBD1 (6 bases). CDR3 length: 14 amino acids. CDR1 and CDR2 from the germline V gene are SGHRS and YFSETQ. V was shortened by 0 bases and J by 10 bases, with 16 bases between the two germline ends. CDR3 amino acids: CASSLGRDRTGAFF. The CDR3 nucleotides are TGCGCCAGCAGCTTGGGGCGCGACAGGACGGGAGCTTTCTTT.

This chain links TRBV7-3 with TRBJ2-7, with D perhaps TRBD1 (6 bases). Trimming shortened V by 4 bases and J by 7 bases, and 11 bases separated the two germline ends. The CDR3 covers 12 residues. In germline, CDR1 is SGHTA, CDR2 FQGTGA. The CDR3 here is CASSSVGGEQYF. CDR3 sequence (DNA): TGTGCCAGCAGCTCCGTAGGGGGAGAGCAGTACTTC.

The chain couples TRBV2 to TRBJ2-7, with 7 bases lining up with TRBD2. Trimming took 11 bases from V and 3 from J; bases not matched to a gene: 16. CDR1 is SNHLY and CDR2 is FYNNEI in the germline V gene. The CDR3 is 15 amino acids. CDR3 sequence: CAVRGLKSGSYEQYF. The CDR3 region has the DNA TGTGCCGTGCGGGGACTAAAGAGTGGGAGCTACGAGCAGTACTTC. The full variable domain, its missing parts supplied by reference TRBV2 and TRBJ2-7, is EPEVTQTPSHQVTQMGQEVILRCVPISNHLYFYWYRQILGQKVEFLVSFYNNEISEKSEIFDDQFSVERPDGSNFTLKIRSTKLEDSAMYFCAVRGLKSGSYEQYFGPGTRLTVT.

The chain recombines TRBV29-1 with TRBJ2-1, with a possible D match to TRBD1 (6 bases). The CDR3 runs 13 residues. Germline V gene lookup returns CDR1 SQVTM and CDR2 ANQGSEA. The V end was cut by 8 bases, the J end by 0 bases, with 11 bases between. Here the CDR3 reads CSLGASSYNEQFF. The CDR3 DNA reads as TGCAGCTTGGGGGCAAGCTCCTACAATGAGCAGTTCTTC.

V usage is TRBV10-1 and J usage is TRBJ2-7, with D possibly being TRBD1 (7 bases). V lost 6 bases to trimming and J lost 4 bases, with 19 bases between them. The CDR3 covers 15 residues. The germline V gene has CDR1 WNHNN and CDR2 SYGVQD (reference sequence). CDR3 sequence: CASSRGGTELYEQYF. The CDR3 nucleotides read TGCGCCAGCAGCAGAGGGGGGACAGAACTTTACGAGCAGTACTTC.

The CDR3 DNA reads as TGTGCCAGCAGCCCCCGAGAGAGACAGGGCACCGGGGAGCTGTTTTTT. This sequence encodes CASSPRERQGTGELFF. This chain connects TRBV9 to TRBJ2-2; 7 bases are a match to TRBD1. The length of the CDR3 is 16 residues. Germline V gene sequence: CDR1 SGDLS, CDR2 YYNGEE. V lost 4 bases to trimming and J lost 4 bases; unmatched junction nucleotides: 10.

J is TRBJ2-7 and V is TRBV5-6, with D perhaps matching TRBD2 (6 bases). The CDR3 is 14 amino acids. Germline assignment: CDR1 SGHDT and CDR2 YYEEEE. Trimming cost V 4 bases and J 9 bases, with 20 bases left between them. CDR3 region: CASSPASDWRRQYF. The CDR3 DNA follows: TGTGCCAGCAGCCCGGCTAGCGATTGGAGGCGGCAGTACTTC.

The CDR3 spells CASSSLGEQFF. The CDR3 nucleotides read TGTGCCAGCAGCTCCCTCGGTGAGCAGTTCTTC. The gene calls are TRBV9 and TRBJ2-1, with no clear D. Germline CDR1 reads SGDLS; CDR2 reads YYNGEE. This CDR3 region has 11 residues. The germline V and J ends were trimmed by 4 bases and 9 bases, with 8 bases remaining between them.

The chain joins TRBV7-2 to TRBJ2-7; 7 positions agree with TRBD2. The V gene's germline CDR1 is SGHTA and CDR2 FQGNSA. The CDR3 is 16 residues long. V trimming: 5 bases; J trimming: 2 bases; junction bases outside the gene matches: 12. The CDR3 is CASSAGDFSWAYEQYF. The CDR3 nucleotides read TGTGCCAGCAGCGCGGGGGACTTTTCATGGGCCTACGAGCAGTACTTC. Variable domain in full (rest from reference TRBV7-2 and TRBJ2-7): GAGVSQSPSNKVTEKGKDVELRCDPISGHTALYWYRQSLGQGLEFLIYFQGNSAPDKSGLPSDRFSAERTGGSVSTLTIQRTQQEDSAVYLCASSAGDFSWAYEQYFGPGTRLTVT.

This chain links TRBV5-1 with TRBJ1-1, with D possibly matching TRBD1 (5 bases). CDR3 length equals 17 residues. Trimming stripped 3 bases from V and 0 bases from J, with 18 bases between. Looked up from germline, CDR1 is SGHRS and CDR2 is YFSETQ. The CDR3 DNA sequence: TGCGCCAGCAGCTGGGGCGTAACAATAGGGATGAACACTGAAGCTTTCTTT. Amino acid sequence: CASSWGVTIGMNTEAFF.

The chain couples TRBV9 to TRBJ2-2; 8 nucleotides agree with TRBD1. CDR1 is SGDLS, CDR2 YYNGEE, per germline. V gave up 6 bases and J gave up 13 bases; unmatched junction bases: 14. This CDR3 spans 14 amino acids. DNA for the CDR3: TGTGCCAGCAACGGGGGCGCCGGGGGACAGGCGCTGTTTTTT. It is translated as CASNGGAGGQALFF.

This chain joins TRBV6-6 and TRBJ1-2; 9 bases align to TRBD1. V was clipped by 6 bases and J by 3 bases; unmatched bases: 5. The CDR3 spans 14 residues. CDR1 and CDR2 (germline): MNHNY, SVGAGI (reference sequence). The CDR3 reads CASRLRTGDYGYTF. Here the CDR3 DNA reads TGTGCCAGCAGATTGAGGACAGGGGACTATGGCTACACCTTC.